This entry lists 17 T cell receptor beta chains sequenced from one sample in a study of blood T cell repertoires in COVID-19. Produced via immunoSEQ multiplex PCR; TCRdb's table is partial and in-frame only. Of fewer than 450,000 clones in the sample, 91% were seen once. Sequences were obtained from peripheral blood. Source of these receptors: a woman between 18 and 29 years old who had recovered from COVID-19.

CDR3 bases: TGTGCCAGTAGTGGGACTAGCGGGATCGGGGAGCTGTTTTTT. Its protein is CASSGTSGIGELFF. This chain joins TRBV19 and TRBJ2-2, with 13 positions matching TRBD2. This CDR3 has 14 amino acids. Per germline, CDR1 LNHDA and CDR2 SQIVND (reference sequence). The junction had 1 base not matched to a gene; V was cut back by 5 bases and J by 7 bases.

This chain connects TRBV7-2 to TRBJ1-2; TRBD1 matches 10 bases. This CDR3 has 15 amino acids. CDR1 and CDR2 (germline): SGHTA, FQGNSA. The junction had 6 bases not matched to a gene; V was cut back by 5 bases and J by 3 bases. The CDR3, as DNA: TGTGCCAGCAGCAACGGGACAGGGGAGTACTATGGCTACACCTTC. It codes for CASSNGTGEYYGYTF. Full variable domain (missing parts from reference TRBV7-2 and TRBJ1-2): GAGVSQSPSNKVTEKGKDVELRCDPISGHTALYWYRQSLGQGLEFLIYFQGNSAPDKSGLPSDRFSAERTGGSVSTLTIQRTQQEDSAVYLCASSNGTGEYYGYTFGSGTRLTVV.

This sequence joins TRBV6-1 and TRBJ1-5, with a possible D match to TRBD1 (6 bases). Germline loops: CDR1 MNHNS, CDR2 SASEGT. Trimming took 0 bases from V and 2 from J, leaving 11 bases between them. The CDR3 consists of 16 residues. CDR3: CASSEARGGGNQPQHF. CDR3 nucleotide sequence: TGTGCCAGCAGTGAAGCGCGGGGGGGCGGCAATCAGCCCCAGCATTTT.

The J gene is TRBJ1-2, the V gene TRBV19, with D perhaps matching TRBD1 (5 bases). V shed 5 bases and J shed 12 bases, with 16 bases lying between them. CDR1 LNHDA and CDR2 SQIVND come from the germline V gene (reference sequence). This CDR3 region has 12 residues. The CDR3 DNA reads as TGTGCCAGTAGTCCGCGGACACCGATTCACACCTTC. This sequence encodes CASSPRTPIHTF.

In DNA, the CDR3 is TGTGCCAGCAGTTATGGGAGACACAGCGCCGATGGCTACACCTTC. The encoded protein is CASSYGRHSADGYTF. The chain is built from TRBV6-6 and TRBJ1-2; D unclear. The V and J ends lost 3 bases and 6 bases respectively, with 17 bases between them. Germline V gene sequence: CDR1 MNHNY, CDR2 SVGAGI (reference sequence). This CDR3 contains 15 residues.

The chain carries TRBV7-9 and TRBJ2-2; D is perhaps TRBD1 (5 bases). The CDR3 is 18 residues long. Germline assignment: CDR1 SEHNR and CDR2 FQNEAQ (reference sequence). Trimming shortened V by 1 base and J by 5 bases, and 20 bases separated the two germline ends. The CDR3 loop reads CASSLGHRTPGRTGELFF. The CDR3 DNA is TGTGCCAGCAGCTTAGGTCACCGGACCCCAGGGCGTACCGGGGAGCTGTTTTTT.

V usage is TRBV6-5 and J usage is TRBJ1-5; D unclear. Germline lookup yields CDR1 MNHEY and CDR2 SVGAGI. The length of the CDR3 is 13 residues. The V gene lost 5 bases and the J gene lost 4 bases, with 9 bases spanning the gap. Here the CDR3 DNA reads TGTGCCAGCAGTCCCTCTCCTAATCAGCCCCAGCATTTT. It specifies CASSPSPNQPQHF.

The chain carries TRBV9 and TRBJ2-1, with 8 bases lining up with TRBD2. The CDR3 loop spans 15 amino acids. Germline assignment: CDR1 SGDLS and CDR2 YYNGEE. The V segment lost 3 bases and the J segment 8 bases; nucleotides outside the gene matches: 10. The DNA of the CDR3 is TGTGCCAGCAGCGCAGGGACTAGTCCGTTCGATGAGCAGTTCTTC. Amino acid sequence: CASSAGTSPFDEQFF.

This clone was observed a handful of times. The chain combines TRBV19 with TRBJ2-2; a possible D gene is TRBD1 (6 bases). The CDR3 extends over 14 amino acids. Trimming removed 6 bases from V and 3 bases from J, with 11 bases in between. The germline gives CDR1 LNHDA, CDR2 SQIVND (reference sequence). The CDR3 loop is CASRRAGDTGELFF. The DNA of the CDR3 is TGTGCCAGTAGGCGGGCAGGGGACACCGGGGAGCTGTTTTTT.

This clone was recorded only once. As DNA, the CDR3 is TGTGCCAGCAGCTTAAGACAGACCAAGGACACTGAAGCTTTCTTT. As protein: CASSLRQTKDTEAFF. This sequence joins TRBV5-4 and TRBJ1-1, with D tentatively TRBD1 (5 bases). Germline V gene data show CDR1 as SGHNT and CDR2 as YYREEE (reference sequence). This CDR3 has 15 residues. V lost 2 bases to trimming and J lost 3 bases, with 14 bases between them.

The chain recombines TRBV11-2 with TRBJ1-1, with D perhaps TRBD1 (5 bases). This CDR3 region has 16 residues. V lost 4 bases to trimming and J lost 8 bases, with 23 bases between them. Germline CDR1 is SGHAT and CDR2 is FQNNGV. CDR3 coding DNA: TGTGCCAGCAGCTCTTACGGGTGGCAGGGCCCAGGAGAAGCTTTCTTT. It is translated as CASSSYGWQGPGEAFF.

This clone was seen once. The chain couples TRBV25-1 to TRBJ1-4; D remains unclear. The CDR3 length is 14 residues. Germline V lookup: CDR1 MGHDK, CDR2 SYGVNS. V dropped 2 bases and J dropped 8 bases, with 12 bases sitting between them. CDR3 residues: CASSEGRQFEKLFF. CDR3 nucleotides: TGTGCCAGCAGTGAAGGGAGGCAGTTCGAAAAACTGTTTTTT. The entire variable domain, with the rest obtained from reference TRBV25-1 and TRBJ1-4, is as follows: EADIYQTPRYLVIGTGKKITLECSQTMGHDKMYWYQQDPGMELHLIHYSYGVNSTEKGDLSSESTVSRIRTEHFPLTLESARPSHTSQYLCASSEGRQFEKLFFGSGTQLSVL.

The CDR3 sequence is CAWSVVDRGLLRSNQPQHF. The DNA for the CDR3 is TGTGCCTGGAGTGTAGTAGACAGGGGGCTCCTACGGAGCAATCAGCCCCAGCATTTT. The rearrangement links TRBV30 to TRBJ1-5; 10 bases fit TRBD1. V shed 0 bases and J 1 base; nucleotides not matched to a gene: 12. CDR1 GTSNPN and CDR2 SVGIG come from the germline V gene (reference sequence). The CDR3 length is 19 residues.

The J gene is TRBJ2-7, the V gene TRBV2, with 10 bases that match TRBD1. After removal of 5 bases from V and 4 bases from J, the junction contained 5 bases not matched to a gene. The germline CDR1 and CDR2 sequences are SNHLY and FYNNEI. The CDR3 is 14 residues long. CDR3 in amino acids: CASSPGTGAYEQYV. CDR3 nucleotide sequence: TGTGCCAGCAGTCCCGGGACAGGGGCTTACGAGCAGTACGTC.

This clone has just a few counts. The chain has TRBV14 and TRBJ2-3; D gene uncertain. The CDR3 consists of 12 residues. The ends were cut back, 3 bases at V and 14 bases at J, with 15 bases in the middle. Germline CDR1 SGHDN, CDR2 FVKESK. The CDR3 region has the DNA TGTGCCAGCAGCCACGATCCGGGTGGGTGGTATTTT. Protein product: CASSHDPGGWYF.

V usage is TRBV11-3 and J usage is TRBJ1-1, with D uncertain. CDR1 is SGHNT, CDR2 YENEEA, per germline. Trimming took 0 bases from V and 10 from J, leaving 6 bases between them. This CDR3 comprises 11 residues. The CDR3 spells CASSLDQAAFF. The CDR3 nucleotides are TGTGCCAGCAGCTTAGATCAAGCAGCTTTCTTT.

The V call is TRBV23-1, the J call TRBJ2-7; D unresolved. TRBV23-1 counts as an open reading frame of uncertain function. Trimming removed 2 bases at V and 2 bases at J, with 16 bases between. The CDR3 runs 16 residues. CDR3 nucleotide sequence: TGCGCCAGCAGTCAAGTTCCAGGTCACTCAACCTACGAGCAGTACGTC. Its protein is CASSQVPGHSTYEQYV.